Below are 3 T cell receptor delta chains sequenced from a single sample in a study of γδ T cells in repeated Plasmodium falciparum infection. Flow sorting of PBMC yielded separate Vgamma9/Vdelta2+ and Vdelta2-negative gammadelta T cell populations for bulk repertoire analysis. TCRdb re-called the multiplex PCR reads through CATT. Seen here are tens of thousands of delta-chain clones, over 1.5% observed once, and the top ten hold about 15%. Input material: gamma-delta T cells from blood. These receptors originate from a pool of human donors (malaria-infected and uninfected, not separated).

This clone was recorded a few times. TCRdb has a much larger clone's protein, which differs at residue 4 from the translation of this DNA, likely because of a read error; what is shown is the protein translated from the DNA. This rearrangement joins TRDV1 to TRDJ1; 12 bases match TRDD3. CDR1 is TSWWSYY, CDR2 QGS, per germline. The CDR3 runs 28 residues. CDR3 sequence reads: CALRELGPTTYWGIPRNLLNPRADKLIF. The DNA for the CDR3 is TGTGCTCTTAGGGAACTAGGGCCTACTACCTACTGGGGGATACCCCGTAATCTGCTAAATCCGAGGGCCGATAAACTCATCTTT.

Concerning this clone itself: The amino acid sequence in TCRdb belongs to a much larger clone and departs from this DNA's translation at residue 7, likely a sequencing read error; the sequence shown is translated from the DNA. V is TRDV1 and J is TRDJ1; D remains ambiguous. The germline CDR1 and CDR2 sequences are TSWWSYY and QGS. This CDR3 spans 23 amino acids. Trimming removed 0 bases from V and 4 bases from J, with 36 bases in between. CDR3 in amino acids: CALGELNSSYGWWAKPGFDKLIF. The CDR3 DNA sequence: TGTGCTCTTGGGGAACTAAACAGTAGCTACGGATGGTGGGCGAAACCGGGCTTCGATAAACTCATCTTT.

This clone has just a few counts. A far bigger clonotype differs at one base, so this is likely a read error. This CDR3 is also generated by other DNA sequences in the sample. This chain connects TRDV1 to TRDJ1; D perhaps matches TRDD2 (6 bases). The CDR3 totals 17 residues. Germline V gene sequence: CDR1 TSWWSYY, CDR2 QGS. CDR3 sequence: CALGELLRSELPSKLIF. CDR3 coding DNA: TGCGCTCTTGGGGAACTCCTACGGTCGGAACTGCCTAGCAAACTCATCTTT.